This TCR beta chain was recorded in a study of blood T cell repertoires in COVID-19. About the study: Sites across the United States, Italy and Spain contributed samples from acute and convalescent COVID-19. From T cells, B-cell-depleted T cells, or PBMCs came the material, which was cDNA or gDNA.

In the original analysis: Reference gene primer amplification in the assay estimated nucleated cell counts. Clones were sequenced by immunoSEQ multiplex PCR, and TCRdb holds only the in-frame ones, with some missing. For V, J and clone size, that table is used; D and trimming come from the DNA. The table has around 120,000 clones, 85% to 90% seen once. This CDR3 is 15 amino acids long. The germline V gene encodes CDR1 LNHNV and CDR2 YYDKDF (reference sequence). V was cut by 4 bases and J by 0 bases, with 10 bases left in between. The chain recombines TRBV15 with TRBJ1-5, with D hard to call. This TCR was recovered from a woman in her seventies with acute or convalescent COVID-19. The material sequenced was peripheral blood. In DNA form, the CDR3 reads TGTGCCACCAGCATAGGAGGCGCTAGCAATCAGCCCCAGCATTTT. Its protein is CATSIGGASNQPQHF.